A selection of T cell receptor beta chains follows, all from one sample in a study of neurological immune-mediated disorders. From the 5' RACE reads, TCRdb called clonotypes with MiXCR, one entry per CDR3 protein. This table has 55,000 to 60,000 distinct CDR3 sequences, approximately 3.5% appearing once. What was sequenced was PBMCs. The receptors were gathered from a woman in her twenties or thirties with multiple sclerosis. Both conserved end residues are part of each CDR3. A D gene is named only where the DNA matches it firmly. Clone size is stated in some rows and not others, as once, few, many or a class when expanded.

d_call	v_call	clone_size	j_call	cdr3_aa	cdr3_nt
TRBD1	TRBV7-6	many	TRBJ2-2	CASTKGQLNTGELFF	TGTGCCAGCACGAAGGGACAGCTGAACACCGGGGAGCTGTTTTTT
TRBD2	TRBV20-1	many	TRBJ2-1	CSAPGGAKEFF	TGCAGTGCTCCCGGGGGGGCTAAGGAGTTCTTC
-	TRBV20-1	many	TRBJ2-1	CSARALGQRELGEQFF	TGCAGTGCTAGAGCCCTGGGACAGCGGGAGTTGGGTGAGCAGTTCTTC
-	TRBV12-3/TRBV12-4	many	TRBJ1-5	CASSLGYQPQNF	TGTGCCAGCAGTTTAGGGTATCAGCCCCAGAATTTT
TRBD1	TRBV28	many	TRBJ1-4	CASSPGTARNEKLFF	TGTGCCAGCAGTCCGGGGACAGCCCGTAATGAAAAACTGTTTTTT
-	TRBV3-1	many	TRBJ2-1	CASSQDLVANEQFF	TGTGCCAGCAGCCAGGACCTCGTGGCCAATGAGCAGTTCTTC
TRBD2	TRBV28	many	TRBJ2-2	CASSPPGTTNTGELFF	TGTGCCAGCAGTCCCCCGGGGACTACTAACACCGGGGAGCTGTTTTTT
-	TRBV27	few	TRBJ1-1	CASSLLMNTEAFF	TGTGCCAGCAGCCTATTAATGAACACTGAAGCTTTCTTT
-	TRBV7-8	many	TRBJ1-1	CASSYLNRDTEAFF	TGTGCCAGCAGTTATCTCAACCGGGACACTGAAGCTTTCTTT
-	TRBV20-1	many	TRBJ1-2	CSARVGKGYGYTF	TGCAGTGCTAGGGTGGGGAAGGGCTATGGCTACACCTTC
-	TRBV29-1	many	TRBJ2-7	CSVVLTWEQYF	TGCAGCGTTGTCTTGACGTGGGAGCAGTACTTC
-	TRBV9	many	TRBJ2-2	CASSVGRQGLLGELFF	TGTGCCAGCAGCGTGGGGCGCCAGGGCCTACTTGGGGAGCTGTTTTTT
-	TRBV7-2	many	TRBJ2-3	CASSPRPTDTQYF	TGTGCCAGCAGCCCCCGACCCACAGATACGCAGTATTTT
TRBD1	TRBV4-1	many	TRBJ2-3	CASSQVGRGQGGMDTQYF	TGCGCCAGCAGCCAAGTTGGGAGGGGACAGGGAGGTATGGATACGCAGTATTTT
TRBD2	TRBV20-1	many	TRBJ2-7	CSARDPWGSSGLYEQYF	TGCAGTGCTAGAGATCCTTGGGGGAGTAGCGGGTTGTACGAGCAGTACTTC
-	TRBV28	many	TRBJ1-1	CASLGGLNTEAFF	TGTGCCAGTCTGGGTGGATTGAACACTGAAGCTTTCTTT
TRBD2	TRBV20-1	many	TRBJ2-1	CSARHSGSSYNEQFF	TGCAGTGCTAGACATAGCGGGAGCTCCTACAATGAGCAGTTCTTC
-	TRBV10-3	many	TRBJ2-1	CATQRYDRDSNEQFF	TGTGCCACCCAAAGATATGACAGGGACTCCAATGAGCAGTTCTTC
TRBD2	TRBV6-1	few	TRBJ2-7	CASSRGLAAYEQYF	TGTGCCAGCAGCCGGGGACTAGCCGCCTACGAGCAGTACTTC
-	TRBV28	many	TRBJ2-7	CASIGTSYEQYF	TGTGCCAGCATCGGGACTTCCTACGAGCAGTACTTC
TRBD1	TRBV20-1	few	TRBJ1-5	CSTSGGDNQPQNF	TGCAGCACCTCAGGGGGGGACAATCAGCCCCAGAATTTT
-	TRBV7-9	many	TRBJ2-5	CASSAAWTDQETQYF	TGTGCCAGCAGCGCTGCCTGGACAGACCAAGAGACCCAGTACTTC
-	TRBV20-1	many	TRBJ2-5	CSAPKGGGGETQYF	TGCAGTGCCCCGAAGGGTGGGGGCGGAGAGACCCAGTACTTC
TRBD1	TRBV11-2	-	TRBJ1-6	CASSSSGQGNSPLNF	TGTGCCAGCAGCTCGTCGGGACAGGGGAATTCACCCCTCAACTTT
TRBD2	TRBV20-1	many	TRBJ2-1	CSAAPRTSASYNEQFF	TGCAGTGCTGCCCCCCGTACTAGCGCAAGCTACAATGAGCAGTTCTTC
-	TRBV11-2	many	TRBJ2-5	CASSWVGTTQETQYF	TGTGCCAGCAGTTGGGTTGGAACTACCCAAGAGACCCAGTACTTC
-	TRBV6-5	many	TRBJ1-1	CASSLKGWNTEAFF	TGTGCCAGCAGTTTGAAAGGCTGGAACACTGAAGCTTTCTTT
-	TRBV10-3	-	TRBJ2-7	CAISESKGYEQYF	TGTGCCATCAGTGAGTCAAAGGGCTACGAGCAGTACTTC
TRBD2	TRBV12-3/TRBV12-4	many	TRBJ2-4	CASSNLAGLNIQYF	TGTGCCAGCAGTAACCTAGCGGGCTTAAACATTCAGTACTTC
-	TRBV11-2	many	TRBJ2-7	CASSSFQGYYEQYF	TGTGCCAGCAGCTCCTTTCAGGGATACTACGAGCAGTACTTC
TRBD1	TRBV20-1	many	TRBJ2-7	CSARGDRSSYEQYF	TGCAGTGCCAGAGGGGACAGGAGCTCCTACGAGCAGTACTTC
TRBD1	TRBV11-2	many	TRBJ2-2	CASSATGVLNTGELFF	TGTGCCAGCAGCGCTACAGGGGTGCTGAACACCGGGGAGCTGTTTTTT
-	TRBV29-1	many	TRBJ2-3	CSTDTQYF	TGCAGCACAGATACGCAGTATTTT
-	TRBV27	-	TRBJ1-5	CASGGGSNQPQHF	TGTGCCAGCGGCGGGGGAAGCAATCAGCCCCAGCATTTT
-	TRBV11-2	many	TRBJ2-5	CASSSWTEETQYF	TGTGCCAGCAGCTCCTGGACTGAAGAGACCCAGTACTTC
-	TRBV27	many	TRBJ1-1	CASSLGGSVAFF	TGTGCCAGCAGTCTTGGAGGGTCTGTAGCTTTCTTT
TRBD2	TRBV6-6	many	TRBJ2-1	CASSSSGSSYNEQFF	TGTGCCAGCAGCAGCAGCGGGAGCTCCTACAATGAGCAGTTCTTC
-	TRBV12-3/TRBV12-4	many	TRBJ2-6	CASRSEAVAGANVLTF	TGTGCCAGCAGGTCTGAGGCTGTCGCTGGGGCCAACGTCCTGACTTTC
-	TRBV3-1	many	TRBJ1-6	CASSQARGLNSPLHF	TGTGCCAGCAGCCAAGCAAGGGGTTTGAATTCACCCCTCCACTTT
-	TRBV6-1	many	TRBJ2-7	CASKGGRGNWAYEQYF	TGTGCCAGCAAGGGAGGACGGGGAAATTGGGCTTACGAGCAGTACTTC
TRBD2	TRBV5-1	few	TRBJ2-2	CASSFGTSGPTGELFF	TGCGCCAGCAGCTTCGGGACTAGCGGACCAACCGGGGAGCTGTTTTTT
-	TRBV6-6	few	TRBJ1-3	CASRMGEGNTIYF	TGTGCCAGCAGGATGGGAGAAGGAAACACCATATATTTT
-	TRBV20-1	many	TRBJ2-1	CSARIHRGRPRYNEQFF	TGCAGTGCCAGGATCCATCGGGGAAGGCCGAGATATAATGAGCAGTTCTTC
-	TRBV24-1	many	TRBJ2-1	CATSAALGGGPNEQFF	TGTGCCACCAGTGCCGCACTAGGCGGGGGCCCGAATGAGCAGTTCTTC
TRBD2	TRBV11-2	many	TRBJ2-5	CASSHLGGLRTQYF	TGTGCCAGCAGCCACCTGGGGGGGTTACGGACCCAGTACTTC
-	TRBV6-6	many	TRBJ2-3	CASSYTGLNTDTQYF	TGTGCCAGCAGTTACACTGGACTTAACACAGATACGCAGTATTTT
-	TRBV20-1	many	TRBJ2-3	CSARDKADTDTQYF	TGCAGTGCTAGAGATAAGGCGGACACAGATACGCAGTATTTT
-	TRBV5-1	many	TRBJ2-7	CASSLGGTQSYEQYF	TGCGCCAGCAGCTTGGGTGGGACTCAATCCTACGAGCAGTACTTC
-	TRBV20-1	many	TRBJ1-6	CSARELKGEGNSPLHF	TGCAGTGCTAGAGAGCTAAAGGGGGAGGGAAATTCACCCCTCCACTTT
-	TRBV29-1	many	TRBJ2-1	CSVIPRDLSYNEQFF	TGCAGCGTCATACCTCGGGACCTCTCCTACAATGAGCAGTTCTTC
-	TRBV11-2	many	TRBJ2-4	CASSLDRPKNIQYF	TGTGCCAGCAGCTTAGACAGGCCCAAAAACATTCAGTACTTC
-	TRBV20-1	many	TRBJ2-7	CSASSGTFKYEQYF	TGCAGTGCCTCGTCCGGGACTTTCAAGTACGAGCAGTACTTC
TRBD2	TRBV7-2	many	TRBJ2-3	CASSHDSGVRGARVDTQYF	TGTGCCAGCAGCCACGACTCCGGGGTGCGGGGGGCTCGGGTAGATACGCAGTATTTT
-	TRBV5-1	many	TRBJ1-1	CASSLQIRNTEAFF	TGCGCCAGCAGCTTGCAGATAAGGAACACTGAAGCTTTCTTT
-	TRBV27	many	TRBJ1-3	CASSLVSGNTIYF	TGTGCCAGCAGTCTTGTCTCTGGAAACACCATATATTTT
-	TRBV10-2	many	TRBJ2-7	CASTGGSYEQYF	TGCGCCAGCACGGGCGGCTCCTACGAGCAGTACTTC
-	TRBV7-2	few	TRBJ2-7	CASSLEVGAVHEQYF	TGTGCCAGCAGCTTAGAGGTAGGGGCGGTACACGAGCAGTACTTC